This is a list of T cell receptor beta chains from one sample in a study of blood T cell repertoires in COVID-19. The protocol was immunoSEQ multiplex PCR, while the TCRdb copy is restricted to in-frame clones and leaves out a portion. The data show 150,000 to 200,000 clones, around 88% seen once. The sample consisted of peripheral blood. These receptors all come from a human donor in a cohort sampled during active COVID-19. The CDR3 runs from the conserved cysteine through the conserved F or W. D genes are given only for firm matches. Clone size, where shown, is once, few, many, or a class for clones that have expanded.

d_call clone_size j_call v_call cdr3_aa cdr3_nt
NA NA TRBJ2-7 TRBV28 CASSFSGRWGVGAYEQYF TGTGCCAGCAGTTTTAGCGGCAGGTGGGGTGTGGGGGCCTACGAGCAGTACTTC
NA NA TRBJ2-7 TRBV5-4 CASSYGVGGYEQYF TGTGCCAGCAGCTACGGGGTAGGTGGGTACGAGCAGTACTTC
TRBD2 NA TRBJ2-3 TRBV15 CATSPLTSGAFKDTQYF TGTGCCACCAGTCCCCTCACTAGCGGAGCCTTCAAAGATACGCAGTATTTT
NA NA TRBJ2-7 TRBV9 CASSVVSDSGAYEQYF TGTGCCAGCAGCGTAGTTTCGGATAGCGGCGCCTACGAGCAGTACTTC
TRBD1 NA TRBJ2-2 TRBV27 CASRGTGGYTGELFF TGTGCCAGCAGGGGGACAGGGGGCTACACCGGGGAGCTGTTTTTT
TRBD1 once TRBJ2-1 TRBV10-2 CASRRRDRAYNEQFF TGCGCCAGCAGACGCCGGGACAGGGCCTACAATGAGCAGTTCTTC
NA few TRBJ1-6 TRBV4-2 CASSQDTLGGSYNSPLHF TGTGCCAGCAGCCAAGACACGTTGGGGGGAAGCTATAATTCACCCCTCCACTTT
TRBD2 NA TRBJ2-7 TRBV19 CASSPTSGGAWYEQYF TGTGCCAGTAGCCCAACTAGCGGGGGGGCCTGGTACGAGCAGTACTTC
TRBD2 few TRBJ2-5 TRBV24-1 CATSDPGTRGETQYF TGTGCCACCAGTGACCCCGGGACTAGGGGAGAGACCCAGTACTTC
NA once TRBJ2-2 TRBV4-1 CASSPLNTGELFF TGCGCCAGCAGCCCACTGAACACCGGGGAGCTGTTTTTT
NA NA TRBJ2-7 TRBV7-9 CASTLAGQQPFEQYF TGTGCCAGCACCTTAGCGGGACAGCAACCTTTCGAGCAGTACTTC
TRBD1 once TRBJ2-4 TRBV5-4 CASSTGTGGNIQYF TGTGCCAGCAGCACCGGGACAGGGGGAAACATTCAGTACTTC
TRBD1 NA TRBJ2-1 TRBV2 CASCLGTVMYNEQFF TGTGCCAGCTGCCTGGGGACAGTAATGTACAATGAGCAGTTCTTC
NA NA TRBJ2-1 TRBV6-5 CASCRDLYNEQFF TGTGCCAGCTGTCGGGATTTGTACAATGAGCAGTTCTTC
NA NA TRBJ2-2 TRBV5-4 CASSPGNTGELFF TGTGCCAGCAGCCCAGGCAACACCGGGGAGCTGTTTTTT
NA NA TRBJ1-5 TRBV28 CASSRPPGSMSNQPQHF TGTGCCAGCAGTCGTCCGCCCGGGAGTATGAGCAATCAGCCCCAGCATTTT
NA NA TRBJ1-4 TRBV9 CASSVGRGDEKLFF TGTGCCAGCAGCGTAGGGAGGGGAGATGAAAAACTGTTTTTT
TRBD2 NA TRBJ2-7 TRBV3-1/TRBV3-2 CASSQVKLAGTYEQYF TGTGCCAGCAGCCAAGTTAAACTAGCGGGTACCTACGAGCAGTACTTC
NA NA TRBJ2-2 TRBV7-2 CASSSQPLATEELFF TGTGCCAGCAGCTCCCAACCGCTAGCGACGGAGGAGCTGTTTTTT
NA NA TRBJ1-5 TRBV18 CASSIKDLAPQHF TGTGCCAGCTCGATCAAGGACTTGGCGCCCCAGCATTTT
NA NA TRBJ2-7 TRBV29-1 CSGAWSYEQYF TGCAGCGGGGCATGGTCCTACGAGCAGTACTTC
TRBD2 NA TRBJ2-2 TRBV4-1 CASSQRLAGGPAGELFF TGCGCCAGCAGCCAAAGACTAGCGGGAGGGCCGGCCGGGGAGCTGTTTTTT
TRBD1 NA TRBJ1-2 TRBV6-1 CASSEAETGAYGSYGYTF TGTGCCAGCAGTGAAGCGGAAACAGGGGCCTACGGTAGCTATGGCTACACCTTC
NA NA TRBJ2-7 TRBV5-5 CASRTGGEQYF TGTGCCAGCAGGACGGGTGGCGAGCAGTACTTC
TRBD1 NA TRBJ1-6 TRBV5-6 CASRGGQGSYSPLHF TGTGCCAGCAGAGGCGGACAGGGGAGTTACTCACCCCTCCACTTT